Following are 29 T cell receptor beta chains from one sample sequenced in a study of T cells in Graves' hyperthyroidism and ophthalmopathy (dated by TCRdb to the late 2010s). The library was produced with multiplex PCR. Sequencing was performed on an Illumina HiSeq 2000. Amplification of TCR beta CDR3 regions was carried out from RNA transcripts. A first-round RT-PCR of the TCR CDR3 used the HTBI primer set with the Qiagen OneStep RT-PCR kit. The public reads were quality trimmed at Q25 with fastp and then assembled into clones with MiXCR by TCRdb, keeping productive beta chains. Each entry merges the rows of one CDR3 protein and shows their most common DNA and genes. For this sample there are hundreds of thousands of distinct CDR3 sequences; approximately 25% appear just once. The ten largest clones capture 10% to 12% of the sample. The source material was blood. These receptors were collected from a woman between 25 and 40 years old with Graves' ophthalmopathy.

This clonotype was seen many times. One junction end does not reproduce the germline sequence, and a read error may be involved. The chain links TRBV5-1 to TRBJ2-7; 8 positions match TRBD2. CDR3 size: 14 residues. CDR1 is SGHRS and CDR2 is YFSETQ in the germline V gene. CDR3 nucleotide sequence: TGTGCCAGCAGCTTGAGTAGCGGGGCCTACGAGCAGTACTTC. Translation gives CASSLSSGAYEQYF.

On this clonotype itself: One end of the junction varies from germline; a read error may be responsible. V usage is TRBV6-1 and J usage is TRBJ2-7; the D gene could be TRBD1 or TRBD2 (5 bases each). Germline lookup yields CDR1 MNHNS and CDR2 SASEGT. The CDR3 spans 14 residues. The chain's CDR3 is CASSKWIGTYDQYF. The CDR3 region has the DNA TGTGCCAGCAGTAAATGGATAGGGACCTACGATCAGTACTTC.

V is TRBV12-3 or TRBV12-4 and J is TRBJ2-7; D is possibly TRBD1 or TRBD2 (5 bases each). The CDR3 runs to 14 residues. Between the trimmed V and J ends, which lost 4 bases and 4 bases, there was a span of 14 bases. CDR3 DNA sequence: TGTGCCAGCAGTTCTAGCAGGGCTCCATACGAGCAGTACTTC. This gives the protein CASSSSRAPYEQYF.

With respect to this clonotype: One end of the junction is discordant with germline, which a read error may explain. The chain couples TRBV28 to TRBJ2-7, with D possibly TRBD2 on 5 matching bases. Germline V gene lookup returns CDR1 MDHEN and CDR2 SYDVKM. The CDR3 has 12 amino acids. The CDR3: CASSFSAAGVRF. The CDR3 DNA is TGTGCCAGCAGTTTTTCCGCCGCCGGGGTACGCTTC.

The gene calls are TRBV6-5 and TRBJ1-1, with D possibly matching TRBD1 (6 bases). This CDR3 spans 15 amino acids. V dropped 2 bases and J dropped 4 bases, with 14 bases sitting between them. Germline V gene sequence: CDR1 MNHEY, CDR2 SVGAGI. Here the CDR3 DNA reads TGTGCCAGCAGTTACGGGGGGGCGGGAGGCACTGAAGCTTTCTTT. Its translation is CASSYGGAGGTEAFF.

This clonotype occurred many times. The chain has TRBV20-1 and TRBJ1-1; unclear D gene. V shed 6 bases and J shed 3 bases, with 23 bases lying between them. Per the germline V gene, CDR1 is DFQATT and CDR2 is SNEGSKA (reference sequence). This CDR3 is 16 amino acids long. The CDR3 nucleotides read TGCAGTGCACCCACTGACCGGAGTTCGATGGACACTGAAGCTTTCTTT. Protein: CSAPTDRSSMDTEAFF.

This clonotype showed up many times. The chain has TRBV6-1 and TRBJ1-1, with no clear D. The V gene's germline CDR1 is MNHNS and CDR2 SASEGT. This CDR3 comprises 14 residues. Trimming left V 4 bases short and J 4 bases short, with 13 bases between. CDR3 region: CASSAWASGTEAFF. The CDR3 DNA follows: TGTGCCAGCAGTGCCTGGGCCAGTGGCACTGAAGCTTTCTTT.

This clonotype appeared a few times. This rearrangement joins TRBV18 to TRBJ2-7; 8 bases are shared with TRBD2. Looked up from germline, CDR1 is KGHSH and CDR2 is LQKENI. Unmatched junction bases numbered 7, after V lost 6 bases and J lost 3 bases. The CDR3 spans 14 residues. The DNA for the CDR3 is TGTGCCAGCTCCGCGGGACTAGAGCACTACGAGCAGTACTTC. Its protein product is CASSAGLEHYEQYF.

This chain joins TRBV20-1 and TRBJ2-2; TRBD2 matches at 7 bases. This CDR3 comprises 15 residues. In germline, CDR1 is DFQATT, CDR2 SNEGSKA (reference sequence). Unmatched junction bases numbered 7, after V lost 6 bases and J lost 0 bases. Written as DNA, the CDR3 is TGCAGTGCCAACCCCGGGGGGACGAACACCGGGGAGCTGTTTTTT. It codes for CSANPGGTNTGELFF.

The V call is TRBV18, the J call TRBJ2-7; possibly TRBD1 for D (7 bases). Germline V gives CDR1 KGHSH, CDR2 LQKENI. Trimming shortened V by 6 bases and J by 7 bases, and 19 bases separated the two germline ends. This CDR3 region has 14 residues. This chain's CDR3 is CASSRQEGALEQYF. The CDR3 DNA sequence: TGTGCCAGCTCCCGACAGGAGGGGGCCTTGGAGCAGTACTTC. The variable domain in full, completed from reference TRBV18 and TRBJ2-7, reads NAGVMQNPRHLVRRRGQEARLRCSPMKGHSHVYWYRQLPEEGLKFMVYLQKENIIDESGMPKERFSAEFPKEGPSILRIQQVVRGDSAAYFCASSRQEGALEQYFGPGTRLTVT.

V gene TRBV7-9 combines with J gene TRBJ1-1; maybe TRBD1 (6 bases). The CDR3 has 14 residues. The ends were cut back, 5 bases at V and 5 bases at J, with 15 bases in the middle. Germline CDR1 reads SEHNR; CDR2 reads FQNEAQ (reference sequence). In nucleotides, the CDR3 is TGTGCCAGCAGCCATAACAGGGCAGGGACTGAAGCTTTCTTT. As protein: CASSHNRAGTEAFF.

The V and J genes are TRBV5-1 and TRBJ2-7, with TRBD1 identical over 8 bases. Germline CDR1 SGHRS, CDR2 YFSETQ. The V gene end was trimmed by 4 bases and the J gene end by 4 bases; junction bases not matched to a gene: 7. The CDR3 length is 14 residues. The CDR3 DNA is TGCGCCAGCAGCCCCCGGACAGGGCAATACGAGCAGTACTTC. Its protein product is CASSPRTGQYEQYF. Variable domain in full (rest from reference TRBV5-1 and TRBJ2-7): KAGVTQTPRYLIKTRGQQVTLSCSPISGHRSVSWYQQTPGQGLQFLFEYFSETQRNKGNFPGRFSGRQFSNSRSEMNVSTLELGDSALYLCASSPRTGQYEQYFGPGTRLTVT.

This clonotype was detected a few times. V and J are TRBV20-1 and TRBJ1-3; 7 bases agree with TRBD1. In germline, CDR1 is DFQATT, CDR2 SNEGSKA (reference sequence). V lost 5 bases to trimming and J lost 0 bases; unmatched junction nucleotides: 4. CDR3 size: 14 residues. CDR3 sequence (DNA): TGCAGTGCTCCCGACAGGGTCTCTGGAAACACCATATATTTT. This sequence encodes CSAPDRVSGNTIYF.

This clonotype was counted ten times or more. The rearrangement uses TRBV7-2 and TRBJ2-7; possibly TRBD2 for D (5 bases). CDR1 and CDR2 from the germline V gene are SGHTA and FQGNSA. The CDR3 contains 15 residues. V was shortened by 4 bases and J by 2 bases, with 15 bases between the two germline ends. CDR3 sequence reads: CASSSTLDIAYEQYF. CDR3 nucleotides: TGTGCCAGCAGCTCAACACTAGACATCGCCTACGAGCAGTACTTC.

The chain joins TRBV20-1 to TRBJ1-1; D possibly corresponds to TRBD1 (6 bases). This CDR3 has 13 amino acids. Germline V gene sequence: CDR1 DFQATT, CDR2 SNEGSKA (reference sequence). Trimming shortened V by 6 bases and J by 6 bases, and 17 bases separated the two germline ends. The DNA for the CDR3 is TGCAGTGCCCTGACAGGCGGAGACTCTGAAGCTTTCTTT. Its translation is CSALTGGDSEAFF.

The rearrangement joins TRBV9 to TRBJ1-6; 9 bases are a match to TRBD1. Germline V lookup: CDR1 SGDLS, CDR2 YYNGEE. Trimming at V came to 3 bases and at J to 8 bases, leaving 9 bases not matched to a gene. The CDR3 is made up of 16 amino acids. The CDR3 DNA sequence: TGTGCCAGCAGCGACGCGCCGGGACAGGGATATTCACCCCTCCACTTT. This codes for CASSDAPGQGYSPLHF.

The V gene is TRBV19, the J gene TRBJ1-1, with D unresolved. V was cut by 7 bases and J by 6 bases, with 9 bases left in between. The germline V gene has CDR1 LNHDA and CDR2 SQIVND (reference sequence). The CDR3 is made up of 11 amino acids. As DNA, the CDR3 is TGTGCCAGTATTCTGGGATCTGAAGCTTTCTTT. Translated, it gives CASILGSEAFF.

The rearrangement links TRBV27 to TRBJ2-7; 7 bases align to TRBD2. Losses at the gene ends were 3 bases for V and 4 bases for J; bases not matched to a gene: 6. Germline V gene data show CDR1 as MNHEY and CDR2 as SMNVEV (reference sequence). CDR3 length: 14 amino acids. CDR3 amino acids: CASSFGEGLYEQYF. Written as DNA, the CDR3 is TGTGCCAGCAGTTTTGGGGAGGGCCTTTACGAGCAGTACTTC.

This clonotype was picked up many times. This chain connects TRBV19 to TRBJ1-5; tentative D call: TRBD1 (5 bases). CDR3 length: 14 amino acids. Trimming cost V 3 bases and J 9 bases, with 15 bases left between them. Looked up from germline, CDR1 is LNHDA and CDR2 is SQIVND (reference sequence). The CDR3 DNA sequence: TGTGCCAGTAGTATTCCCGGGACCCTAGGGCCCCAGCATTTT. This sequence encodes CASSIPGTLGPQHF. Drawing the rest from reference TRBV19 and TRBJ1-5, the complete variable domain is DGGITQSPKYLFRKEGQNVTLSCEQNLNHDAMYWYRQDPGQGLRLIYYSQIVNDFQKGDIAEGYSVSREKKESFPLTVTSAQKNPTAFYLCASSIPGTLGPQHFGDGTRLSIL.

A few counts support this clonotype. The chain joins TRBV12-3 or TRBV12-4 to TRBJ1-1; TRBD1 matches at 8 bases. The V and J ends lost 3 bases and 6 bases, in that order; junction bases with no gene match: 3. The CDR3 runs to 13 residues. The CDR3 nucleotides read TGTGCCAGCAGTTTCGTGGACAGGGCTGAAGCTTTCTTT. Translating it yields CASSFVDRAEAFF.

This clonotype was counted at least ten times. The V call is TRBV7-2, the J call TRBJ2-7; D is unclear. This CDR3 is 13 amino acids long. The V and J ends lost 1 base and 4 bases respectively, with 8 bases between them. Per the germline V gene, CDR1 is SGHTA and CDR2 is FQGNSA. CDR3 bases: TGTGCCAGCAGCTTAGGTGTGCAGTACGAGCAGTACTTC. Encoded protein: CASSLGVQYEQYF.

This clonotype showed up just a few times. The gene calls are TRBV12-3 or TRBV12-4 and TRBJ1-5; no definite D call. The germline V and J ends were trimmed by 5 bases and 1 base, with 12 bases remaining between them. This CDR3 is built from 15 residues. The CDR3 protein is CASSGQDVSNQPQHF. The CDR3, as DNA: TGTGCCAGCAGTGGGCAGGATGTCAGCAATCAGCCCCAGCATTTT.

There are many counts of this clonotype. The V and J genes are TRBV27 and TRBJ1-2, with D perhaps TRBD1 (5 bases). Trimming shortened V by 8 bases and J by 5 bases, and 12 bases separated the two germline ends. CDR1 is MNHEY, CDR2 SMNVEV, per germline (reference sequence). This CDR3 comprises 12 residues. The CDR3 sequence is CASGIQGYGYTF. The CDR3 nucleotides are TGTGCCAGCGGAATTCAGGGTTATGGCTACACCTTC.

This clonotype was counted ten times or more. This chain links TRBV27 with TRBJ1-5, with D perhaps matching TRBD1 (5 bases). V lost 4 bases and J lost 5, with 9 bases in between. CDR3 length: 13 amino acids. The germline CDR1 and CDR2 sequences are MNHEY and SMNVEV (reference sequence). CDR3 region: CASSWGGDQPQHF. CDR3 DNA sequence: TGTGCCAGCAGTTGGGGGGGGGATCAGCCCCAGCATTTT.

This clonotype was counted ten times or more. J is TRBJ1-1 and V is TRBV7-3; TRBD1 agrees at 9 bases. The CDR3 runs to 18 residues. The V gene end was trimmed by 5 bases and the J gene end by 4 bases; junction bases not matched to a gene: 17. Germline CDR1 is SGHTA and CDR2 is FQGTGA. CDR3 sequence (DNA): TGTGCCAGCAGCCAAGTTGGAGTTAAGGGACAGGGACCCACTGAAGCTTTCTTT. This translates into CASSQVGVKGQGPTEAFF.

This chain joins TRBV12-3 or TRBV12-4 and TRBJ2-3, with D maybe TRBD1 (5 bases). Trimming removed 6 bases at V and 0 bases at J, with 10 bases between. The CDR3 length is 14 residues. In DNA form, the CDR3 reads TGTGCCAGCAGAAGGGGATCTAGCACAGATACGCAGTATTTT. It encodes CASRRGSSTDTQYF.

This clonotype occurred a few times. V gene TRBV20-1 combines with J gene TRBJ1-5; TRBD1 matches at 9 bases. Trimming took 7 bases from V and 7 from J; bases not matched to a gene: 8. The CDR3 is made up of 13 amino acids. From germline, CDR1 is DFQATT and CDR2 SNEGSKA (reference sequence). The CDR3 here is CSGGRTGDQPQHF. CDR3 DNA sequence: TGCAGTGGAGGTAGGACAGGGGACCAGCCCCAGCATTTT.

The table lists this clonotype with many counts. The chain uses TRBV29-1 and TRBJ1-2; 11 bases map to TRBD1. The V segment lost 4 bases and the J segment 2 bases; nucleotides outside the gene matches: 6. Germline CDR1 is SQVTM and CDR2 is ANQGSEA. The CDR3 length is 15 residues. The CDR3 loop reads CSVGGTGGVNYGYTF. The CDR3 DNA is TGCAGCGTTGGGGGGACAGGGGGTGTAAACTATGGCTACACCTTC.

This clonotype was seen ten or more times. The genes are TRBV18 and TRBJ1-2; 8 bases line up with TRBD1. Germline CDR1 KGHSH, CDR2 LQKENI. J lost 6 bases, V lost 3 bases, and 9 bases had no gene match. The CDR3 totals 15 residues. Here the CDR3 DNA reads TGTGCCAGCTCACCCATGGACAGGGCATGGAATGGCTACACCTTC. Protein product: CASSPMDRAWNGYTF.